This paragraph covers one T cell receptor (beta chain) sequence. The target antigen is unknown. The sample belongs to a study of T cells in localized non-small cell lung cancer. Study-level points and caveats: As only one tumor region underwent sequencing, heterogeneity remains possible. Uninvolved adjacent lung showed the highest T cell clonality, exceeding tumor.

Data came from immunoSEQ multiplex PCR; TCRdb stores just in-frame clones and leaves some out. The profile shows more than 8,000 clones, roughly three fifths of them singletons. CDR3 length: 13 residues. Trimming removed 10 bases from V and 8 bases from J; junction bases left unmatched: 12. The germline gives CDR1 LNHDA, CDR2 SQIVND (reference sequence). The sequences come from lymph node tissue, collected before any cancer treatment. The TCR originated in a male donor older than 55 with stage I squamous cell lung carcinoma. The chain uses TRBV19 and TRBJ1-2; 8 bases are shared with TRBD1. This CDR3 reads CATQTGVTGGYTF. The DNA of the CDR3 is TGTGCCACCCAGACAGGGGTGACGGGAGGCTACACCTTC.